Following are 22 T cell receptor beta chains from one sample sequenced in a study of shared T cell receptors in the human thymus. Produced via immunoSEQ multiplex PCR; TCRdb's table is partial and in-frame only. The table shows 500,000 to 750,000 clones, with roughly 90% occurring only once. These data also formed part of another study, on human thymus T cells.

The source material was thymocytes. The origin of the receptors is a boy in the first two years of life with a congenital heart defect.

This chain connects TRBV25-1 to TRBJ2-7, with D possibly matching TRBD2 (6 bases). The V end lost 6 bases, the J end lost 0 bases, and 15 bases lay between the germline ends. This CDR3 spans 15 amino acids. Germline V gene sequence: CDR1 MGHDK, CDR2 SYGVNS. CDR3 nucleotides: TGTGCCAGCAGGGGTTGGGGGGTAAGCTCCTACGAGCAGTACTTC. Its translation: CASRGWGVSSYEQYF.

The chain couples TRBV4-1 to TRBJ2-2; weak D call: TRBD2 (6 bases). Per the germline V gene, CDR1 is MGHRA and CDR2 is YSYEKL. The V and J ends lost 3 bases and 1 base respectively, with 6 bases between them. This CDR3 has 14 amino acids. CDR3 region: CASSHSGNTGELFF. As DNA, the CDR3 is TGCGCCAGCAGCCATAGCGGGAACACCGGGGAGCTGTTTTTT.

The sample holds one count of this clone. This specimen includes other DNA sequences encoding the same CDR3. The CDR3: CASSESLAGGGNEQFF. The DNA for the CDR3 is TGCGCCAGCAGTGAGTCCCTAGCGGGAGGGGGGAATGAGCAGTTCTTC. The V gene is TRBV10-1, the J gene TRBJ2-1; 12 positions agree with TRBD2. J was trimmed by 7 bases and V by 0 bases; bases with no gene match: 4. The CDR3 runs 16 residues. Germline V gene lookup returns CDR1 WNHNN and CDR2 SYGVQD (reference sequence).

V gene TRBV14 combines with J gene TRBJ2-1, with 7 bases that match TRBD1. Germline V lookup: CDR1 SGHDN, CDR2 FVKESK. This CDR3 is built from 16 residues. V shed 0 bases and J 3 bases; nucleotides not matched to a gene: 5. CDR3 coding DNA: TGTGCCAGCAGCCAAGATGGGGGACAGAGCTACAATGAGCAGTTCTTC. This gives the protein CASSQDGGQSYNEQFF. Full variable domain (remainder filled in from reference TRBV14 and TRBJ2-1): EAGVTQFPSHSVIEKGQTVTLRCDPISGHDNLYWYRRVMGKEIKFLLHFVKESKQDESGMPNNRFLAERTGGTYSTLKVQPAELEDSGVYFCASSQDGGQSYNEQFFGPGTRLTVL.

The chain couples TRBV29-1 to TRBJ1-1, with 10 bases aligning to TRBD1. Germline CDR1 and CDR2: SQVTM and ANQGSEA. With V trimmed by 4 bases and J by 4 bases, 3 bases remained unmatched. The CDR3 loop spans 13 amino acids. Here the CDR3 reads CSVGGTGATEAFF. In DNA form, the CDR3 reads TGCAGCGTTGGGGGGACAGGGGCCACTGAAGCTTTCTTT.

The chain combines TRBV9 with TRBJ2-1, with 7 bases matching TRBD1. Trimming cost V 4 bases and J 7 bases; bases outside gene matches: 20. Germline lookup yields CDR1 SGDLS and CDR2 YYNGEE. CDR3 length: 18 residues. The CDR3 nucleotides are TGTGCCAGCAGCCCCCGTCCGGGACAGCAACAATCTTCGAATGAGCAGTTCTTC. Translated, it gives CASSPRPGQQQSSNEQFF.

The chain uses TRBV4-1 and TRBJ2-1; D is uncertain. CDR3 length: 12 residues. CDR1 MGHRA and CDR2 YSYEKL come from the germline V gene. V was trimmed by 0 bases and J by 15 bases, leaving 12 bases between them. This CDR3 reads CASSQDDLVWFF. The CDR3 DNA is TGCGCCAGCAGCCAAGATGATCTAGTTTGGTTCTTC.

The CDR3 protein is CASSYSRTTYEQYF. CDR3 coding DNA: TGTGCCAGCAGTTACTCGCGGACTACCTACGAGCAGTACTTC. V is TRBV6-6 and J is TRBJ2-7, with D perhaps matching TRBD2 (6 bases). Germline V gives CDR1 MNHNY, CDR2 SVGAGI (reference sequence). The CDR3 spans 14 residues. The V end was cut by 0 bases, the J end by 2 bases, with 8 bases between.

The chain is built from TRBV28 and TRBJ2-2, with D perhaps matching TRBD1 (5 bases). V was trimmed by 8 bases and J by 4 bases, leaving 20 bases between them. There are 16 residues in the CDR3. CDR1 is MDHEN, CDR2 SYDVKM, per germline. The CDR3 loop is CASQGIPPKVTGELFF. CDR3 nucleotides: TGTGCCAGCCAGGGAATTCCCCCGAAAGTCACCGGGGAGCTGTTTTTT.

This chain links TRBV4-2 with TRBJ1-1; D unclear. Germline lookup yields CDR1 LGHNA and CDR2 YNFKEQ. The CDR3 sequence is 14 residues long. Between the trimmed V and J ends, which lost 1 base and 2 bases, there was a span of 8 bases. The CDR3 region has the DNA TGTGCCAGCAGCCAAGTTGTAGATAACACTGAAGCTTTCTTT. It encodes CASSQVVDNTEAFF.

This chain uses TRBV28 with TRBJ2-5; 13 nucleotides align to TRBD2. The germline CDR1 and CDR2 sequences are MDHEN and SYDVKM. The CDR3 runs 18 residues. Trimming at V came to 5 bases and at J to 2 bases, leaving 11 bases not matched to a gene. The CDR3 DNA reads TGTGCCAGCAGTCCCCGGACTAGCGGGAGTAGGATTCAAGAGACCCAGTACTTC. Translation gives CASSPRTSGSRIQETQYF.

V usage is TRBV27 and J usage is TRBJ1-3; 10 bases fit TRBD1. The CDR3 has 17 amino acids. V dropped 4 bases and J dropped 3; count of bases not matched to a gene: 9. Germline assignment: CDR1 MNHEY and CDR2 SMNVEV (reference sequence). The CDR3 bases are TGTGCCAGCAGTTCTATCGCCGGGGACAGGGGTGGAAACACCATATATTTT. It codes for CASSSIAGDRGGNTIYF.

Comments on this clone: An end of the junction does not agree with germline; a read error may underlie this. The chain links TRBV10-1 to TRBJ1-4, with D unclear. Germline CDR1 is WNHNN and CDR2 is SYGVQD (reference sequence). The CDR3 runs to 10 residues. The chain's CDR3 is CASSEWAVCF. As DNA, the CDR3 is TGCGCCAGCAGTGAGTGGGCAGTTTGTTTT.

The gene calls are TRBV7-3 and TRBJ2-1; D perhaps matches TRBD2 (6 bases). Trimming pared 5 bases from V and 4 bases from J, leaving 21 bases between. CDR3 length: 17 residues. The germline CDR1 and CDR2 sequences are SGHTA and FQGTGA. In DNA, the CDR3 is TGTGCCAGCAGCCCAGGGCCGAAGGAGGGCTCGTACAATGAGCAGTTCTTC. Translation: CASSPGPKEGSYNEQFF.

This rearrangement joins TRBV28 to TRBJ1-5, with a tentative D call TRBD1 (6 bases). The CDR3 loop spans 16 amino acids. Between the trimmed V and J ends, which lost 5 bases and 3 bases, there was a span of 17 bases. In germline, CDR1 is MDHEN, CDR2 SYDVKM. In DNA, the CDR3 is TGTGCCAGCAGTCTACGATCGGACAGATTCAATCAGCCCCAGCATTTT. Protein: CASSLRSDRFNQPQHF. The full variable domain, completed using reference TRBV28 and TRBJ1-5, is DVKVTQSSRYLVKRTGEKVFLECVQDMDHENMFWYRQDPGLGLRLIYFSYDVKMKEKGDIPEGYSVSREKKERFSLILESASTNQTSMYLCASSLRSDRFNQPQHFGDGTRLSIL.

V gene TRBV6-6 combines with J gene TRBJ2-7; the match to TRBD2 covers 7 bases. CDR1 is MNHNY, CDR2 SVGAGI, per germline (reference sequence). Trimming at V came to 7 bases and at J to 3 bases, leaving 9 bases not matched to a gene. The CDR3 length is 14 residues. CDR3 bases: TGTGCCAGCAACCTGCGGGAGACCAACTACGAGCAGTACTTC. The encoded protein is CASNLRETNYEQYF.

In its sample, this clone was seen once. The rearrangement joins TRBV6-1 to TRBJ2-1, with 7 bases matching TRBD1. V was clipped by 0 bases and J by 2 bases; unmatched bases: 7. CDR3 length: 17 residues. CDR1 is MNHNS and CDR2 is SASEGT in the germline V gene. CDR3 nucleotide sequence: TGTGCCAGCAGTGAAGCGGGGTGGGACAGTGCCTACAATGAGCAGTTCTTC. Amino acid sequence: CASSEAGWDSAYNEQFF.

The chain is built from TRBV11-2 and TRBJ2-7; 7 nucleotides agree with TRBD2. The trim removed 5 bases at V and 1 base at J, leaving 8 bases unmatched. CDR1 and CDR2 (germline): SGHAT, FQNNGV. The CDR3 is 15 amino acids. Here the CDR3 DNA reads TGTGCCAGCAGCGATGGGGCTAGCGGATCCTACGAGCAGTACTTC. It specifies CASSDGASGSYEQYF.

The rearrangement uses TRBV27 and TRBJ2-7; 7 bases match TRBD2. This CDR3 has 15 amino acids. J was trimmed by 6 bases and V by 3 bases; bases with no gene match: 11. CDR1 and CDR2 (germline): MNHEY, SMNVEV (reference sequence). The CDR3 is CASSFRVGGPFEQYF. The CDR3 coding sequence is TGTGCCAGCAGTTTTCGTGTGGGAGGGCCGTTCGAGCAGTACTTC.

The CDR3, as DNA: TGTGCCAGCAGCTTAGTCCCGGGGGGCAATCAGCCCCAGCATTTT. Amino acids: CASSLVPGGNQPQHF. The chain recombines TRBV7-8 with TRBJ1-5, with a weak D call TRBD1 (5 bases). Trimming cost V 1 base and J 2 bases, with 9 bases left between them. This CDR3 is built from 15 residues. Germline values: CDR1 SGHVS, CDR2 FQNEAQ.

The chain combines TRBV4-1 with TRBJ2-5, with a weak D call TRBD2 (6 bases). The assigned J gene may be wrong: the sequence end matches TRBJ2-7 better. The CDR3 extends over 18 amino acids. CDR1 MGHRA and CDR2 YSYEKL come from the germline V gene. The CDR3: CASSPEAGYRESSYEQYF. The CDR3 coding sequence is TGCGCCAGCAGCCCCGAGGCGGGGTACCGGGAGTCCTCCTACGAGCAGTACTTC.

This chain uses TRBV2 with TRBJ2-7; the match to TRBD2 covers 8 bases. The germline CDR1 and CDR2 sequences are SNHLY and FYNNEI. This CDR3 spans 14 amino acids. V lost 6 bases and J lost 5; bases outside the gene matches: 9. The CDR3 DNA follows: TGTGCCAGCAGGTGGGGACTAGGAGACGACGAGCAGTACTTC. Its protein product is CASRWGLGDDEQYF. Using reference TRBV2 and TRBJ2-7 for the parts outside the CDR3, the full variable domain is EPEVTQTPSHQVTQMGQEVILRCVPISNHLYFYWYRQILGQKVEFLVSFYNNEISEKSEIFDDQFSVERPDGSNFTLKIRSTKLEDSAMYFCASRWGLGDDEQYFGPGTRLTVT.